This T cell receptor beta chain was identified during a study of blood T cells in healthy people across ages. Study-wide context: Using template switching, researchers captured about one barcoded beta molecule for each two T cells.

The CDR3 contains 15 residues. Germline CDR1 MDHEN, CDR2 SYDVKM. The germline V and J ends were trimmed by 1 base and 5 bases, with 14 bases remaining between them. PBMCs were isolated at a quantity of at least 7 million per sample. Note on this clonotype: What it binds is not known.

Then a second PCR, running roughly 6 to 11 cycles, was carried out with a sample-barcoded 5' primer and a J-beta primer mix. TCRdb re-called the 5' RACE reads with MiXCR, one entry per CDR3 protein. This sample has 800,000 to 1,000,000 distinct CDR3 sequences, with under 50% found just once. Study results and limitations: Observed TCR beta diversity per million T cells went down as age went up. This fall followed a roughly linear course with age.

Sequenced: blood. V is TRBV28 and J is TRBJ1-1; tentatively, D is TRBD1 (6 bases). This TCR derives from a man aged 25-40 years in good health. The CDR3 DNA reads as TGTGCCAGCAGTTTATCCGGCAGGGGTGAGACTGAAGCTTTCTTT. Translating it yields CASSLSGRGETEAFF.